Sequencing of this T cell receptor beta chain was carried out in a study of CD8 T cells in Susac syndrome (dated by TCRdb to about 2019). Background for the entire study: The study used repertoire sequencing to test whether antigen drove CD8+ T cell activation and differentiation in Susac syndrome.

This clonotype occurred once. Its recognized antigen is unknown. No much larger clonotype is one base removed from it; base qualities were not supplied. A single read constitutes weak evidence. RNA was extracted with the RNeasy kit and roughly 0.5 to 1 ug was reverse transcribed using random hexamers. TCR beta CDR3 regions were amplified with the immunoSEQ multiplex PCR assay covering 54 Vbeta and 13 Jbeta segments. To correct PCR amplification bias, a synthetic template baseline was used for both primer optimization and computational correction. The study's own analysis went as follows. Reads were annotated to V, D and J genes per IMGT and analyzed with immunoSEQ Analyzer, keeping only productive sequences. Clonality was computed as one minus Shannon entropy normalized by log2 of the number of productive unique sequences. Public and private clones were assessed among the 100 most prevalent clones of each patient and control. A clone was defined as Susac-specific if it was absent from the healthy and MS cohorts, from over a thousand published viral clones and from other ImmuneACCESS disease sequences. TCRdb took the public reads, trimmed them with fastp at Q25, ran MiXCR for clone calling and kept in-frame beta chains. Rows with a matching CDR3 protein are joined into one entry that keeps the most common DNA and genes. It is TCRdb's table, rather than the study itself, that gives the V and J calls and clone size. For this sample the table gives 200,000 to 250,000 distinct CDR3 sequences, of which around 93% were detected only once. The top ten constitute roughly 0.07% of the sample.

High-throughput TCR beta sequencing profiled peripheral blood CD8+ and CD4+ T cells from healthy donors, Susac syndrome patients and multiple sclerosis patients. The multiple sclerosis controls were treatment-naive patients whose relapsing-remitting disease, either stable or active, fulfilled the revised McDonald criteria. Bulk CD8+ and CD4+ T cells were purified magnetically by negative isolation, whereas CD8+ TEMRA cells were enriched by FACS. Blood was drawn into EDTA tubes, processed within 24 hours, and PBMCs were isolated by density gradient centrifugation. PBMCs intended for TCR sequencing were cryopreserved in liquid nitrogen and were subsequently thawed in a 37 degrees C water bath. The sorted or isolated CD4+, CD8+ and CD8+ TEMRA cells had a purity of 90% or higher. From V the trimming removes 7 bases and from J it removes 0 bases, while the gene matches leave 4 bases of the junction unaccounted for. The CDR3 starts with the cysteine, ends with the phenylalanine, and has 15 residues. Only the CDR3 DNA is retained, 45 bases long and in frame from the first base. Looking up the germline V gene yields CDR1 KGHDR and CDR2 SFDVKD.

Summary of the overall study and its limitations: The study acknowledged that relatively few individuals were included in the TCR sequencing and HLA analysis.

Source material: CD4+ T cells from PBMCs. The TCR sequence derives from a human donor with multiple sclerosis. The chain uses TRBV24-1 and TRBJ2-3; TRBD2 lines up with 9 middle nucleotides. The DNA sequence reads TGTGCCACCAGGCCTAGCGGGACGAGCACAGATACGCAGTATTTT. The resulting protein is CATRPSGTSTDTQYF.